These 18 T cell receptor beta chains were sequenced from one sample in a study of blood T cell repertoires in COVID-19. Some clones are missing from TCRdb's copy, which holds only in-frame ones; the method was immunoSEQ multiplex PCR. This repertoire shows 430,000 or so clones, roughly 90% found once; its top ten account for 0.65% to 1%. The sequencing input was peripheral blood. The receptors originated from a man between 18 and 35 years old with COVID-19, enrolled during active disease.

The chain employs TRBV5-1 and TRBJ2-7; TRBD2 matches at 10 bases. From germline, CDR1 is SGHRS and CDR2 YFSETQ. J lost 5 bases, V lost 2 bases, and 7 bases had no gene match. The CDR3 runs to 15 residues. CDR3: CASSLQREGLDEQYF. The DNA for the CDR3 is TGCGCCAGCAGCTTACAGCGGGAGGGTTTGGACGAGCAGTACTTC.

The V gene is TRBV18, the J gene TRBJ2-1; no reliable D call. The CDR3 sequence is 14 residues long. Per germline, CDR1 KGHSH and CDR2 LQKENI. The V gene lost 1 base and the J gene lost 6 bases, with 10 bases spanning the gap. DNA of the CDR3: TGTGCCAGCTCACCACTACCGCAACTCAATGAGCAGTTCTTC. Residues: CASSPLPQLNEQFF.

This clone has only one observation. The chain combines TRBV28 with TRBJ1-5; TRBD1 agrees at 12 bases. V trimming: 6 bases; J trimming: 4 bases; junction bases outside the gene matches: 7. The CDR3 has 16 residues. Germline CDR1 MDHEN, CDR2 SYDVKM. The CDR3 loop is CASSSRDRGPNQPQHF. For the CDR3, the DNA is TGTGCCAGCAGCTCTAGGGACAGGGGGCCAAATCAGCCCCAGCATTTT.

The gene calls are TRBV11-2 and TRBJ2-5; 11 nucleotides line up with TRBD1. V lost 4 bases and J lost 4; bases outside the gene matches: 2. This CDR3 comprises 14 residues. Germline values: CDR1 SGHAT, CDR2 FQNNGV. The CDR3 reads CASSSGTGGETQYF. The CDR3 coding sequence is TGTGCCAGCAGCTCCGGGACAGGGGGAGAGACCCAGTACTTC.

The rearrangement joins TRBV27 to TRBJ1-1, with 7 bases identical to TRBD1. The ends lost 6 bases at V and 2 bases at J; junction bases unmatched: 6. From germline, CDR1 is MNHEY and CDR2 SMNVEV (reference sequence). The length of the CDR3 is 14 residues. CDR3 region: CASSRRQGNTEAFF. The CDR3, as DNA: TGTGCCAGCAGCCGAAGACAGGGCAACACTGAAGCTTTCTTT.

The rearrangement uses TRBV11-2 and TRBJ2-3; 8 nucleotides match TRBD2. The germline V gene encodes CDR1 SGHAT and CDR2 FQNNGV. V lost 1 base and J lost 3; bases outside the gene matches: 3. The CDR3 is made up of 15 amino acids. CDR3 sequence (DNA): TGTGCCAGCAGCTTAGGGGGCGGGGGGACAGATACGCAGTATTTT. This gives the protein CASSLGGGGTDTQYF.

The chain uses TRBV7-5 and TRBJ2-2; the table's D gene call, TRBD2, was not cross checked with the DNA. TRBV7-5 is labeled a pseudogene. The CDR3 consists of 18 residues. The CDR3 coding sequence is TGTGTCAGAAGCGGGACTAGCGGGGGGGCCGGGTACACCGGGGAGCTGTTTTTT. Its translation: CVRSGTSGGAGYTGELFF.

J is TRBJ1-2 and V is TRBV6-5; TRBD1 agrees at 10 bases. Germline assignment: CDR1 MNHEY and CDR2 SVGAGI. The CDR3 is made up of 14 amino acids. V lost 6 bases to trimming and J lost 2 bases; unmatched junction nucleotides: 3. CDR3 in amino acids: CASRSDRGNYGYTF. CDR3 nucleotides: TGTGCCAGCAGGTCGGACAGGGGGAACTATGGCTACACCTTC.

The rearrangement uses TRBV27 and TRBJ2-7, with D possibly TRBD2 on 5 matching bases. This CDR3 has 14 residues. The V and J ends lost 1 base and 4 bases respectively, with 11 bases between them. CDR1 MNHEY and CDR2 SMNVEV come from the germline V gene (reference sequence). CDR3 nucleotide sequence: TGTGCCAGCAGTTTATTAGGCGGAGGATACGAGCAGTACTTC. Translated, it gives CASSLLGGGYEQYF.

The gene calls are TRBV3-1 (or the pseudogene TRBV3-2) and TRBJ2-1; weak D call: TRBD1 (6 bases). This CDR3 has 14 amino acids. The V and J ends lost 2 bases and 7 bases respectively, with 12 bases between them. Germline V CDR1 and CDR2: LGHDT, YNNKEL (reference sequence). CDR3 coding DNA: TGTGCCAGCAGCCAATTACAGGGTGGTAATGAGCAGTTCTTC. Translated, it gives CASSQLQGGNEQFF.

The V and J genes are TRBV11-1 and TRBJ1-6, with TRBD1 matching 8 bases. After removal of 3 bases from V and 7 bases from J, the junction contained 5 bases not matched to a gene. This CDR3 spans 15 amino acids. The germline V gene has CDR1 SGHAT and CDR2 FQDESV (reference sequence). CDR3 protein: CASSFITGGNSPLHF. In DNA, the CDR3 is TGTGCCAGCAGCTTCATCACAGGGGGGAATTCACCCCTCCACTTT.

This clone appeared a single time. As DNA, the CDR3 is TGTGCCAGCACTAGGACAACTTTGAACACTGAAGCTTTCTTT. Translating it yields CASTRTTLNTEAFF. V is TRBV6-5 and J is TRBJ1-1; tentatively, D is TRBD1 (5 bases). The CDR3 is 14 residues long. Germline CDR1 is MNHEY and CDR2 is SVGAGI. V gave up 7 bases and J gave up 0 bases, with 12 bases separating them.

The chain links TRBV19 to TRBJ2-2, with TRBD2 matching over 8 bases. The CDR3 totals 14 residues. The germline gives CDR1 LNHDA, CDR2 SQIVND (reference sequence). Unmatched junction bases numbered 2, after V lost 3 bases and J lost 5 bases. Here the CDR3 DNA reads TGTGCCAGTAGTATTAGCGGGGTTACCGGGGAGCTGTTTTTT. The encoded protein is CASSISGVTGELFF.

The rearrangement uses TRBV19 and TRBJ2-5; a weak D match, TRBD2 (6 bases). V was shortened by 4 bases and J by 2 bases, with 14 bases between the two germline ends. CDR1 and CDR2 from the germline V gene are LNHDA and SQIVND (reference sequence). The CDR3 covers 15 residues. The CDR3 here is CASSTHGTAQETQYF. The CDR3 nucleotides are TGTGCCAGTAGTACACACGGGACTGCTCAAGAGACCCAGTACTTC. Full variable domain (outside the CDR3, taken from reference TRBV19 and TRBJ2-5): DGGITQSPKYLFRKEGQNVTLSCEQNLNHDAMYWYRQDPGQGLRLIYYSQIVNDFQKGDIAEGYSVSREKKESFPLTVTSAQKNPTAFYLCASSTHGTAQETQYFGPGTRLLVL.

V gene TRBV6-5 combines with J gene TRBJ2-2; 12 bases match TRBD2. The J segment lost 5 bases and the V segment lost 6 bases, leaving 1 base of the junction unmatched. The germline V gene encodes CDR1 MNHEY and CDR2 SVGAGI. The CDR3 spans 14 residues. CDR3 loop: CASSGLAGTGELFF. DNA of the CDR3: TGTGCCAGCAGCGGACTAGCGGGGACCGGGGAGCTGTTTTTT.

The V gene is TRBV5-1, the J gene TRBJ1-4, with D possibly TRBD1 on 6 matching bases. The CDR3 has 15 amino acids. Germline CDR1 SGHRS, CDR2 YFSETQ. The ends were cut back, 0 bases at V and 6 bases at J, with 12 bases in the middle. CDR3 sequence reads: CASSLDGGADEKLFF. The DNA for the CDR3 is TGCGCCAGCAGCTTGGATGGGGGCGCGGATGAAAAACTGTTTTTT.

This clone occurred once. The V call is TRBV7-6, the J call TRBJ1-4, with TRBD1 matching over 8 bases. Germline CDR1 SGHVS, CDR2 FNYEAQ. Trimming at V came to 5 bases and at J to 4 bases, leaving 6 bases not matched to a gene. This CDR3 comprises 15 residues. This chain's CDR3 is CASSLGQGVNEKLFF. The CDR3 region has the DNA TGTGCCAGCAGCCTCGGACAGGGAGTTAATGAAAAACTGTTTTTT. Together with reference TRBV7-6 and TRBJ1-4, the CDR3 gives the full variable domain: GAGVSQSPRYKVTKRGQDVALRCDPISGHVSLYWYRQALGQGPEFLTYFNYEAQQDKSGLPNDRFSAERPEGSISTLTIQRTEQRDSAMYRCASSLGQGVNEKLFFGSGTQLSVL.

This chain uses TRBV12-3 or TRBV12-4 with TRBJ2-3, with a tentative D call TRBD1 (5 bases). V was clipped by 4 bases and J by 2 bases, with 7 bases between them. The CDR3 length is 13 residues. The CDR3 reads CASSSGNTDTQYF. The CDR3 DNA follows: TGTGCCAGCAGTTCAGGGAACACAGATACGCAGTATTTT.